The entry below describes one T cell receptor beta chain. The antigen remains undetermined. Libraries were prepared by immunoSEQ multiplex PCR; TCRdb keeps only in-frame clonotypes and omits some of them. The sample has 100,000 to 150,000 clones, 89% seen once. These data belong to a study of T cell responses to AZD1222 COVID-19 vaccine. Study-wide context: Analyses pooled second doses at about 4 or about 12 weeks.

The study, taken as a whole, reports: Seropositive at baseline were only a handful of AZD1222 recipients.

This sequence was found in an adult in good health. The input for sequencing was peripheral blood, taken on day 0 of AZD1222 vaccination.

The CDR3 here is CASSLVAPGTYEQYF. The CDR3 DNA reads as TGCGCCAGCAGCCTTGTAGCGCCGGGAACCTACGAGCAGTACTTC. V gene TRBV5-1 combines with J gene TRBJ2-7; a weak D match, TRBD2 (5 bases). This CDR3 spans 15 amino acids. CDR1 and CDR2 from the germline V gene are SGHRS and YFSETQ. Trimming shortened V by 4 bases and J by 2 bases, and 16 bases separated the two germline ends.